This T cell receptor (beta chain) stems from a study of blood T cell repertoires in COVID-19 (dated by TCRdb to the early 2020s). Regarding the research as a whole: The collaborator samples originated in the United States, Italy and Spain and spanned the acute and convalescent phases of COVID-19. The samples were drawn from the first 160 participants of the ongoing ImmuneRACE study and from over 950 subjects provided by 6 global collaborators. Where available, HLA class I and class II types were obtained from metadata supplied by the sample provider rather than from assay-based typing. The repertoires were released in a freely available public database intended as a resource for research on the immune response to SARS-CoV-2. Nearly every sample came with metadata listing a de-identified subject ID, COVID-19 status, age in years and sex. The dataset comprised deeply sampled blood TCRbeta repertoires from subjects exposed to, actively infected with, or recovered from COVID-19. The prospective study material was composed of cDNA or gDNA derived from T cells, B-cell-depleted T cells, or PBMCs.

The collaborating institutions used their own protocols to collect whole blood in K2EDTA tubes. For TCRbeta analysis, collaborators shipped samples as frozen whole blood, isolated PBMCs, or DNA extracted from either of those sample types. TCRbeta CDR3 regions were amplified from genomic DNA using the immunoSEQ Assay, a bias-controlled multiplex PCR. From the authors' description of their analysis: The number of nucleated cells in each sample was estimated by amplification of reference gene primers within the assay. To quantify the absolute abundance of each unique TCRbeta CDR3 rearrangement, sequence reads were collapsed and filtered. Productive Simpson clonality was computed per sample as the square root of Simpson's diversity index over productive rearrangements. TCRdb obtained this table from immuneACCESS and retained in-frame rearrangements with V and J assigned. These tables miss some clones; where compared with another copy, unresolved V genes account for less than half of the shortfall, and the remainder is unexplained. V and J calls and clone size are given by that table; D and trimming were obtained from the DNA. The sample contains roughly 320,000 clones, around 85% of them found a single time. The ten largest clones add up to 7.2% of the sample.

The paper's findings and limits, for the study overall: The amount of clinical and demographic metadata varied by source and participant and was provided uncurated.

On this clone: Its antigen is still unknown. Per-nucleotide qualities are absent, and no much larger clonotype sits a single base away.

Trimming takes 3 bases from V and 6 bases from J, and the germline ends sit 14 bases apart. As encoded in the germline V gene (reference sequence), CDR1 is SEHNR while CDR2 is FQNEAQ. The CDR3 runs 14 residues from the cysteine to the phenylalanine. The DNA shown is the 42-base CDR3, in frame from base 1. Sequenced material: peripheral blood. The TCR comes from a human donor in a cohort sampled during active COVID-19. The rearranged segments are TRBV7-9 and TRBJ1-2, with no confidently assigned D gene. Here the CDR3 is given as CASSFGREGDGYTF. DNA sequence: TGTGCCAGCAGCTTCGGTCGGGAAGGTGATGGCTACACCTTC.